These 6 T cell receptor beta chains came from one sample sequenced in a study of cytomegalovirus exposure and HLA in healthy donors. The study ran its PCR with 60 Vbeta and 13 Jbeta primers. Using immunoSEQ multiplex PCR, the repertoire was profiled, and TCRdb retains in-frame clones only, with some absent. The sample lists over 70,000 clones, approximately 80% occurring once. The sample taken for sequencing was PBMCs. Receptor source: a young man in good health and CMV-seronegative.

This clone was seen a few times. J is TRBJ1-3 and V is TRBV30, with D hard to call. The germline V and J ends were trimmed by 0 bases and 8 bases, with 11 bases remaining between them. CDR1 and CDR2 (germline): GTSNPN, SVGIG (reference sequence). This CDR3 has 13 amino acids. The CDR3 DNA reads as TGTGCCTGGAGTGTACGGGTGCGAGACACCATATATTTT. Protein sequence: CAWSVRVRDTIYF.

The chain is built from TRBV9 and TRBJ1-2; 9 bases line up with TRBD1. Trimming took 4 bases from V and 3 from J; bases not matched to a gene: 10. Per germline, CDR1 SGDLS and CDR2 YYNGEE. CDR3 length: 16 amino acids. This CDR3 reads CASSTGRQGVYYGYTF. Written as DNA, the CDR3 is TGTGCCAGCAGCACCGGTAGACAGGGGGTATACTATGGCTACACCTTC.

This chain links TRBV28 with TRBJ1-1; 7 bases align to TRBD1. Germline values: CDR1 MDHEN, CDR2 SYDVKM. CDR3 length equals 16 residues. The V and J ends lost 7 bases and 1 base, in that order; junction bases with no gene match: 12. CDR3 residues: CASTARQGNQNTEAFF. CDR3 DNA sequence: TGTGCCAGCACCGCAAGACAGGGCAACCAGAACACTGAAGCTTTCTTT.

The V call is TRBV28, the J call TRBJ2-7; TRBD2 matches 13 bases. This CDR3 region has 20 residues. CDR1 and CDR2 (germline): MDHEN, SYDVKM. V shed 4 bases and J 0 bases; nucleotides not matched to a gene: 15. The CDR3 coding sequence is TGTGCCAGCAGTTCACTTCCCGGGACTAGCGGGACGGTATACTCCTACGAGCAGTACTTC. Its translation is CASSSLPGTSGTVYSYEQYF.

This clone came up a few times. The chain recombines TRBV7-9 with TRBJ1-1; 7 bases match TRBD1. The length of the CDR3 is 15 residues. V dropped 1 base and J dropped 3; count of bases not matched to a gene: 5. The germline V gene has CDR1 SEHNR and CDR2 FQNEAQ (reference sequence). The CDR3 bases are TGTGCCAGCAGCTTAGATACCAGGGGGGACACTGAAGCTTTCTTT. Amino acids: CASSLDTRGDTEAFF.

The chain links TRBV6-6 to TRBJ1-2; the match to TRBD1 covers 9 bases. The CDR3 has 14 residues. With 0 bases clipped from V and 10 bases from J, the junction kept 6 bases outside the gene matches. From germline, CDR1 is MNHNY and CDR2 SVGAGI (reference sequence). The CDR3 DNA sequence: TGTGCCAGCAGTTACTCGGGACAGGGATTTGACTACACCTTC. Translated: CASSYSGQGFDYTF.